The TCR beta chain described here comes from a study of preoperative IRX-2 immunotherapy in early breast cancer. The protocol was immunoSEQ multiplex PCR, while the TCRdb copy is restricted to in-frame clones and leaves out a portion. The data hold tens of thousands of clones, with approximately 95% observed a single time. V was trimmed by 3 bases and J by 9 bases, leaving 12 bases between them. The CDR3 extends over 14 amino acids. The germline V gene encodes CDR1 SGHAT and CDR2 FQNNGV. This clone was detected a few times. Treatment described: preoperative locoregional IRX-2 cytokine immunotherapy. The specimen comprised tumor tissue, sampled after IRX-2 immunotherapy. The genes are TRBV11-2 and TRBJ1-6; possible D gene TRBD1, 6 bases. This sequence originates from a human donor with breast cancer. The CDR3 DNA reads TGTGCCAGCAGCTTCGGGGGGCGCGGTTCACCCCTCCACTTT. This codes for CASSFGGRGSPLHF.